The 29 T cell receptor beta chains given below trace back to one sample, sequenced in a study of blood T cell repertoires in COVID-19. TCRdb's copy holds only in-frame clones and misses some; the assay was immunoSEQ multiplex PCR. The table has a few hundred thousand clones, approximately 80% seen once. Sequenced sample: peripheral blood. The origin of the receptors is an elderly woman with acute or convalescent COVID-19.

This clone was picked up one time. V gene TRBV30 combines with J gene TRBJ2-3; 13 bases map to TRBD2. From germline, CDR1 is GTSNPN and CDR2 SVGIG (reference sequence). V lost 3 bases, J lost 6 bases, and 6 bases stayed unmatched. This CDR3 spans 15 amino acids. CDR3: CAWSRGLAGLDTQYF. The CDR3 DNA follows: TGTGCCTGGAGCCGGGGACTAGCGGGACTGGATACGCAGTATTTT.

This clone was detected only a few times. CDR3 residues: CASSFMGQGVSPLHF. DNA for the CDR3: TGTGCCAGCAGCTTTATGGGACAGGGGGTTTCACCCCTCCACTTT. The V and J genes are TRBV7-9 and TRBJ1-6; the match to TRBD1 covers 11 bases. V shed 3 bases and J 9 bases; nucleotides not matched to a gene: 4. The CDR3 runs to 15 residues. Per the germline V gene, CDR1 is SEHNR and CDR2 is FQNEAQ (reference sequence).

The chain uses TRBV7-2 and TRBJ1-2; D not resolved. The CDR3 sequence is 14 residues long. Trimming pared 1 base from V and 8 bases from J, leaving 14 bases between. Germline CDR1 is SGHTA and CDR2 is FQGNSA. The CDR3 coding sequence is TGTGCCAGCAGCTTAGATCCGGGTGTCCGCGGCTACACCTTC. It encodes CASSLDPGVRGYTF.

The CDR3 reads CASSYWTGATEAFF. The DNA of the CDR3 is TGTGCCAGCAGTTACTGGACAGGGGCCACTGAAGCTTTCTTT. The chain employs TRBV6-5 and TRBJ1-1; 9 bases are a match to TRBD1. Germline assignment: CDR1 MNHEY and CDR2 SVGAGI. This CDR3 has 14 amino acids. J was trimmed by 4 bases and V by 1 base; bases with no gene match: 1.

The chain has TRBV7-9 and TRBJ2-3, with D possibly TRBD1 on 5 matching bases. Germline assignment: CDR1 SEHNR and CDR2 FQNEAQ (reference sequence). The CDR3 runs 15 residues. V was trimmed by 3 bases and J by 1 base, leaving 11 bases between them. The CDR3 loop is CASSFEQAGTDTQYF. The CDR3 region has the DNA TGTGCCAGCAGCTTCGAACAGGCCGGCACAGATACGCAGTATTTT.

For this clone: This same CDR3 is encoded by further DNA sequences in the sample. CDR3 in DNA: TGTGCCAGCAGTGAACAGGGGGTGAACACTGAAGCTTTCTTT. Residues: CASSEQGVNTEAFF. This sequence joins TRBV6-1 and TRBJ1-1, with 7 bases identical to TRBD1. This CDR3 is 14 amino acids long. CDR1 is MNHNS and CDR2 is SASEGT in the germline V gene. V was clipped by 2 bases and J by 0 bases; unmatched bases: 0.

The chain employs TRBV15 and TRBJ2-7; tentative D call: TRBD2 (6 bases). Trimming removed 4 bases at V and 2 bases at J, with 18 bases between. The germline gives CDR1 LNHNV, CDR2 YYDKDF (reference sequence). The length of the CDR3 is 16 residues. In DNA form, the CDR3 reads TGTGCCACCAGCAAGTGGGGTGGAGGGTCAACCTACGAGCAGTACTTC. It codes for CATSKWGGGSTYEQYF.

This sequence joins TRBV10-3 and TRBJ1-2; D is possibly TRBD1 (6 bases). V was clipped by 10 bases and J by 4 bases, with 19 bases between them. Germline V lookup: CDR1 ENHRY, CDR2 SYGVKD. This CDR3 spans 14 amino acids. CDR3 region: CATKEDSLGYGYTF. The CDR3, as DNA: TGTGCCACCAAGGAGGACAGTTTGGGCTATGGCTACACCTTC.

The rearrangement links TRBV25-1 to TRBJ2-7, with D maybe TRBD2 (5 bases). Germline V CDR1 and CDR2: MGHDK, SYGVNS. The CDR3 is made up of 13 amino acids. Trimming left V 7 bases short and J 7 bases short, with 17 bases between. DNA for the CDR3: TGTGCCAGCACTCGAGAGGCATCGGGGGAGCAGTACTTC. This translates into CASTREASGEQYF.

CDR3 coding DNA: TGTGCCAGCACACTCTCCCCTGGGGCATTCTATGGCTACACCTTC. Its translation is CASTLSPGAFYGYTF. The chain is built from TRBV7-2 and TRBJ1-2; D possibly corresponds to TRBD1 (5 bases). Germline values: CDR1 SGHTA, CDR2 FQGNSA. CDR3 length: 15 amino acids. Deletions cut 7 bases from V and 4 bases from J, with 19 bases between.

The J gene is TRBJ2-5, the V gene TRBV6-2 or TRBV6-3; D possibly corresponds to TRBD2 (6 bases). There are 16 residues in the CDR3. The ends were cut back, 0 bases at V and 4 bases at J, with 15 bases in the middle. Germline V gene lookup returns CDR1 MNHEY and CDR2 SVGEGT. CDR3: CASSYSGLPLGETQYF. The DNA for the CDR3 is TGTGCCAGCAGTTACTCGGGACTTCCCCTCGGAGAGACCCAGTACTTC.

The V call is TRBV27, the J call TRBJ2-7, with TRBD1 matching 7 bases. There are 15 residues in the CDR3. The V segment lost 7 bases and the J segment 0 bases; nucleotides outside the gene matches: 9. Germline CDR1 reads MNHEY; CDR2 reads SMNVEV (reference sequence). CDR3 in amino acids: CASTLTWDSSYEQYF. Here the CDR3 DNA reads TGTGCCAGCACCCTCACCTGGGACAGCTCCTACGAGCAGTACTTC.

As regards this clone: At one end, the junction sequence differs from germline, possibly due to a read error. The rearrangement uses TRBV7-7 and TRBJ2-3; TRBD2 might be the D (5 bases). The CDR3 totals 15 residues. Germline CDR1 is SSHAT and CDR2 is FNYEAQ (reference sequence). The CDR3 DNA sequence: TGTGCTAGCAGCCTGAGCGGACTGCACACAGATACGCAGTATTTT. This translates into CASSLSGLHTDTQYF.

This chain links TRBV30 with TRBJ2-1; D not certain. Germline assignment: CDR1 GTSNPN and CDR2 SVGIG (reference sequence). This CDR3 spans 12 amino acids. Trimming cost V 1 base and J 9 bases, with 10 bases left between them. CDR3 coding DNA: TGTGCCTGGAGTGGCAGTGGCCTTGAGCAGTTCTTC. This codes for CAWSGSGLEQFF.

CDR3 nucleotides: TGTGCCAGCGAGAAGGACAGGGGGAGCCGCGGCTACACCTTC. Amino acid sequence: CASEKDRGSRGYTF. The chain combines TRBV6-5 with TRBJ1-2; the match to TRBD1 covers 10 bases. This CDR3 spans 14 amino acids. Germline V gene data show CDR1 as MNHEY and CDR2 as SVGAGI. V was clipped by 8 bases and J by 8 bases; unmatched bases: 11.

The chain combines TRBV6-4 with TRBJ1-5, with 12 bases aligning to TRBD1. Looked up from germline, CDR1 is MRHNA and CDR2 is SNTAGT. This CDR3 has 19 amino acids. V shed 4 bases and J 2 bases; nucleotides not matched to a gene: 12. The CDR3 DNA reads as TGTGCCAGCAGTGTCTTAATACGGGACAGGGGGCCGGGCAATCAGCCCCAGCATTTT. It codes for CASSVLIRDRGPGNQPQHF.

Comment on this clone: Other DNA sequences within the sample encode an identical CDR3. This sequence joins TRBV27 and TRBJ1-4; D is ambiguous. Trimming took 6 bases from V and 0 from J, leaving 5 bases between them. In germline, CDR1 is MNHEY, CDR2 SMNVEV (reference sequence). The CDR3 spans 13 residues. The CDR3 here is CASSPSTNEKLFF. CDR3 nucleotides: TGTGCCAGCAGCCCATCAACTAATGAAAAACTGTTTTTT.

This clone was observed a single time. V is TRBV18 and J is TRBJ1-1; a weak D match, TRBD1 (6 bases). Trimming took off 0 bases at V and 5 bases at J, with 10 bases between the two ends. Germline loops: CDR1 KGHSH, CDR2 LQKENI. The CDR3 length is 14 residues. The CDR3 loop reads CASSPPNQGTEAFF. CDR3 sequence (DNA): TGTGCCAGCTCACCACCAAATCAGGGGACTGAAGCTTTCTTT.

This clone was picked up a small number of times. The chain recombines TRBV10-3 with TRBJ1-2; D remains unclear. CDR3 length: 12 amino acids. Trimming shortened V by 9 bases and J by 2 bases, and 10 bases separated the two germline ends. The germline CDR1 and CDR2 sequences are ENHRY and SYGVKD. The chain's CDR3 is CAITLDNYGYTF. The CDR3 DNA sequence: TGTGCCATTACCCTAGACAACTATGGCTACACCTTC.

A few counts support this clone. The V gene is TRBV18, the J gene TRBJ2-2, with D possibly being TRBD1 (6 bases). Trimming removed 1 base from V and 6 bases from J, with 9 bases in between. The CDR3 sequence is 14 residues long. Per germline, CDR1 KGHSH and CDR2 LQKENI. The CDR3 loop reads CASSPQGEAGELFF. DNA for the CDR3: TGTGCCAGCTCACCACAGGGGGAAGCCGGGGAGCTGTTTTTT. Full variable domain (missing parts from reference TRBV18 and TRBJ2-2): NAGVMQNPRHLVRRRGQEARLRCSPMKGHSHVYWYRQLPEEGLKFMVYLQKENIIDESGMPKERFSAEFPKEGPSILRIQQVVRGDSAAYFCASSPQGEAGELFFGEGSRLTVL.

J is TRBJ1-2 and V is TRBV7-2; D is unclear. The V gene's germline CDR1 is SGHTA and CDR2 FQGNSA. The CDR3 runs to 13 residues. Trimming left V 8 bases short and J 4 bases short, with 14 bases between. CDR3 residues: CASSTPGVYGYTF. The CDR3 bases are TGTGCCAGCTCAACCCCCGGGGTCTATGGCTACACCTTC.

This chain joins TRBV6-6 and TRBJ1-4; tentative D call: TRBD1 (5 bases). Germline V gene data show CDR1 as MNHNY and CDR2 as SVGAGI (reference sequence). Trimming took off 6 bases at V and 5 bases at J, with 10 bases between the two ends. The CDR3 has 13 residues. The CDR3 DNA is TGTGCCAGCAGGGGTGGGGCAAATGAAAAACTGTTTTTT. Amino acid sequence: CASRGGANEKLFF.

This clone was seen only once. The genes are TRBV2 and TRBJ1-2, with a weak D call TRBD1 (5 bases). CDR1 and CDR2 from the germline V gene are SNHLY and FYNNEI. The V end was cut by 7 bases, the J end by 5 bases, with 14 bases between. The CDR3 is 13 amino acids. The CDR3 spells CASTVGGWYGYTF. In nucleotides, the CDR3 is TGTGCCAGCACGGTCGGGGGGTGGTATGGCTACACCTTC.

J is TRBJ1-4 and V is TRBV7-2; 7 bases are shared with TRBD1. With 5 bases clipped from V and 8 bases from J, the junction kept 11 bases outside the gene matches. In germline, CDR1 is SGHTA, CDR2 FQGNSA. This CDR3 is built from 15 residues. In nucleotides, the CDR3 is TGTGCCAGCAGCGCCCCCGGGACAGAGGGGGAAAAACTGTTTTTT. Protein sequence: CASSAPGTEGEKLFF. The complete variable domain, with remaining parts taken from reference TRBV7-2 and TRBJ1-4, reads GAGVSQSPSNKVTEKGKDVELRCDPISGHTALYWYRQSLGQGLEFLIYFQGNSAPDKSGLPSDRFSAERTGGSVSTLTIQRTQQEDSAVYLCASSAPGTEGEKLFFGSGTQLSVL.

This sequence joins TRBV10-3 and TRBJ1-2, with D possibly matching TRBD1 (5 bases). This CDR3 is 15 amino acids long. Germline CDR1 and CDR2: ENHRY and SYGVKD. Trimming left V 0 bases short and J 4 bases short, with 12 bases between. CDR3 coding DNA: TGTGCCATCAGTGAGTCGGGGGGGTTAAGCTATGGCTACACCTTC. Translating gives CAISESGGLSYGYTF.

This chain links TRBV27 with TRBJ1-1; no firm D call. This CDR3 has 13 residues. Germline loops: CDR1 MNHEY, CDR2 SMNVEV (reference sequence). With 0 bases removed from V and 9 bases from J, the gap between germline ends came to 11 bases. The CDR3 nucleotides read TGTGCCAGCAGTTTATCGGAAGCGAACAAAGCTTTCTTT. Amino acids: CASSLSEANKAFF.

The chain combines TRBV6-5 with TRBJ2-3; 8 bases line up with TRBD2. The J segment lost 2 bases and the V segment lost 0 bases, leaving 4 bases of the junction unmatched. The germline V gene has CDR1 MNHEY and CDR2 SVGAGI. The CDR3 runs to 16 residues. CDR3 coding DNA: TGTGCCAGCAGTTACTCCTCGGGACTAGTCACAGATACGCAGTATTTT. The encoded protein is CASSYSSGLVTDTQYF.

The J gene is TRBJ2-7, the V gene TRBV11-2; D may be TRBD1 (5 bases). CDR3 length: 14 amino acids. CDR1 and CDR2 (germline): SGHAT, FQNNGV. The ends were cut back, 0 bases at V and 4 bases at J, with 10 bases in the middle. The CDR3: CASSLERQSYEQYF. The DNA for the CDR3 is TGTGCCAGCAGCTTAGAACGACAGAGTTACGAGCAGTACTTC.

V usage is TRBV6-5 and J usage is TRBJ1-1; tentative D call: TRBD1 (5 bases). The germline CDR1 and CDR2 sequences are MNHEY and SVGAGI. CDR3 length: 13 residues. V was trimmed by 1 base and J by 4 bases, leaving 7 bases between them. The CDR3 here is CASSYLGGTEAFF. The DNA of the CDR3 is TGTGCCAGCAGTTACTTGGGGGGCACTGAAGCTTTCTTT.